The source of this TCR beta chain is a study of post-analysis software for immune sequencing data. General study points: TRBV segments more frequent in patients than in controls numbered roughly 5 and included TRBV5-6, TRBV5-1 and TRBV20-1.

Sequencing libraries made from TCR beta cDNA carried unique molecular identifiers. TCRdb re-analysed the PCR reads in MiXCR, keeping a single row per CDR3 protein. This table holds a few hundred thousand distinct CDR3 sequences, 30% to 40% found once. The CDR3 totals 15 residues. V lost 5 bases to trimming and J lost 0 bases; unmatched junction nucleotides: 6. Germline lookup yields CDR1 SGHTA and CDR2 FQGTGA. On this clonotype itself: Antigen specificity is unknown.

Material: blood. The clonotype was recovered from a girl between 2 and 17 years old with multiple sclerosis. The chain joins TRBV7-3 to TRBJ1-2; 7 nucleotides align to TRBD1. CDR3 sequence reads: CASSPQGRANYGYTF. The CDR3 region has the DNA TGTGCCAGCAGCCCACAGGGGAGAGCTAACTATGGCTACACCTTC.